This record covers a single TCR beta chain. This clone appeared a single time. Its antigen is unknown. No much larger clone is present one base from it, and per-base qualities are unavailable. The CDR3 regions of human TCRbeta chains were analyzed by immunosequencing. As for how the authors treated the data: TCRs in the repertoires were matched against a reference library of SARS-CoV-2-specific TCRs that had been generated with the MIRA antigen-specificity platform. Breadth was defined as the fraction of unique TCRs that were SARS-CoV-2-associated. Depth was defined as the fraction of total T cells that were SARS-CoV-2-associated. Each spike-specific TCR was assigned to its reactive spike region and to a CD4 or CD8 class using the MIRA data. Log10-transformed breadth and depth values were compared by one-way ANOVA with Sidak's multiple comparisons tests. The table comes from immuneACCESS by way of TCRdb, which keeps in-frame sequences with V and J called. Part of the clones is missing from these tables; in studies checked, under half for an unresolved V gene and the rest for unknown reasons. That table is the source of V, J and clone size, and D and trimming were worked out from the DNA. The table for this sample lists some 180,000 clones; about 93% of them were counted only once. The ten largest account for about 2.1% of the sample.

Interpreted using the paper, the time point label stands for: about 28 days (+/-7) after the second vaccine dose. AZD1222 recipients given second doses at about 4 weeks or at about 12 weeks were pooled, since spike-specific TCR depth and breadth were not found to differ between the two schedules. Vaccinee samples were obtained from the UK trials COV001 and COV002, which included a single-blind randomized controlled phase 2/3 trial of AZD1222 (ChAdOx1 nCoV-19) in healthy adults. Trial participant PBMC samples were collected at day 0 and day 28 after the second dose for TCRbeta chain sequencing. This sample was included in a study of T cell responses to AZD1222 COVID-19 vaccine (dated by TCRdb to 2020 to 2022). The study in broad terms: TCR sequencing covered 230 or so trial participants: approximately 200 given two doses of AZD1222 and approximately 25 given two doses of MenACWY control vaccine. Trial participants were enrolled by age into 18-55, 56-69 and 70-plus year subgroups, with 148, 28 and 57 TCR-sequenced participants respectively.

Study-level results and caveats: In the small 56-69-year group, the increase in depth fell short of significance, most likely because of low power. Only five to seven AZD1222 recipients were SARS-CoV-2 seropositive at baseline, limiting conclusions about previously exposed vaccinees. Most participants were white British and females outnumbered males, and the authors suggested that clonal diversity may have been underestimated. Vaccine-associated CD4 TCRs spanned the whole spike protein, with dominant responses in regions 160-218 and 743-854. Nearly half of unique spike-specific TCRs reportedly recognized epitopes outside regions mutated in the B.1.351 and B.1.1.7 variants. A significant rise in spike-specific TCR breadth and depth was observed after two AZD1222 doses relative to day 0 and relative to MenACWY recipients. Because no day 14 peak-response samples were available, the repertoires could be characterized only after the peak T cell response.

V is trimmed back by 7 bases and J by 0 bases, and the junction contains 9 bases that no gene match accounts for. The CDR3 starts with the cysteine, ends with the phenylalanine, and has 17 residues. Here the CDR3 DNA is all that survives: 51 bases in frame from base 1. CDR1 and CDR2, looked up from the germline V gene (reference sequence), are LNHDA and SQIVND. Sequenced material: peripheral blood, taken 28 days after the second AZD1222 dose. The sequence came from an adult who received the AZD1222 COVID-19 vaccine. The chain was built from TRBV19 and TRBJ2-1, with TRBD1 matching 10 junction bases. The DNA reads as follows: TGTGCCAGTACGGGACAGGGGCCTCGGGGCTCCTACAATGAGCAGTTCTTC. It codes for CASTGQGPRGSYNEQFF.